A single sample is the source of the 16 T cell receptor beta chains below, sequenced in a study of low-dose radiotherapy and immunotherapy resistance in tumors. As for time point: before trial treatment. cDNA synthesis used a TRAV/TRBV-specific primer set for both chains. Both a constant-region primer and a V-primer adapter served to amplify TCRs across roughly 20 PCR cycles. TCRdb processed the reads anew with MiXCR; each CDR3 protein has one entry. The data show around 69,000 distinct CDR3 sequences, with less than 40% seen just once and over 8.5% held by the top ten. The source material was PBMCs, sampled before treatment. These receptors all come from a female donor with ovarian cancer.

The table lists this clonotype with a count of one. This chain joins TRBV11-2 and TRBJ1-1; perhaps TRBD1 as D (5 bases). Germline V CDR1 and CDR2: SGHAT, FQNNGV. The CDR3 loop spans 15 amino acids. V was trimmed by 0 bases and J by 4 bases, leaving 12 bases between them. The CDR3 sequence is CASSLEAGTGTEAFF. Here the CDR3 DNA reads TGTGCCAGCAGCTTAGAGGCAGGGACGGGCACTGAAGCTTTCTTT.

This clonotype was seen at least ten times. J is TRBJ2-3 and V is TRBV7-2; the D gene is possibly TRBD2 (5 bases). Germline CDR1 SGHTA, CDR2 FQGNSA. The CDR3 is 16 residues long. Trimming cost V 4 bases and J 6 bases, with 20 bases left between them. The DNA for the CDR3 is TGTGCCAGCAGCTCCGGTACAAGCGGAATTGGGGATACGCAGTATTTT. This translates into CASSSGTSGIGDTQYF.

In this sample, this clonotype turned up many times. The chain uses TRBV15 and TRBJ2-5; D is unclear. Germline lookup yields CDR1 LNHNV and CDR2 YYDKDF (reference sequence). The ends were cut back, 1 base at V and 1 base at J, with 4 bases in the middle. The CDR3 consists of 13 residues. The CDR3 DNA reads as TGTGCCACCAGCAGAGGCCTCCAAGAGACCCAGTACTTC. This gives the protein CATSRGLQETQYF.

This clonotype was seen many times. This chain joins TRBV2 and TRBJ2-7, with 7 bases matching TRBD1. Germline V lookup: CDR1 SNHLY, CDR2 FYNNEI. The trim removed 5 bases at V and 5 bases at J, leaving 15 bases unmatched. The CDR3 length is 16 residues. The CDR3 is CASSFLGGDSSHEQYF. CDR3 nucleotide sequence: TGTGCCAGCAGTTTCTTGGGTGGGGACAGTAGCCACGAGCAGTACTTC.

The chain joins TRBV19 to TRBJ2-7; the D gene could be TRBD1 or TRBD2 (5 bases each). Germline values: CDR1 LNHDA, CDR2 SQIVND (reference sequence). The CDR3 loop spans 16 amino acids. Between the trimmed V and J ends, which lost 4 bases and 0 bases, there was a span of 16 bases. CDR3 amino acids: CASSNYLGTNSYEQYF. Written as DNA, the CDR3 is TGTGCCAGTAGTAATTATTTGGGGACCAACTCCTACGAGCAGTACTTC.

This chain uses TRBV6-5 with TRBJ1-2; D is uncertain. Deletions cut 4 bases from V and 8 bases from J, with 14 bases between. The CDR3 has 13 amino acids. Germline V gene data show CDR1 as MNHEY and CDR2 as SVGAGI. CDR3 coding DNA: TGTGCCAGCAGTTGGTCGAAATCAGCCGGCTACACCTTC. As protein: CASSWSKSAGYTF.

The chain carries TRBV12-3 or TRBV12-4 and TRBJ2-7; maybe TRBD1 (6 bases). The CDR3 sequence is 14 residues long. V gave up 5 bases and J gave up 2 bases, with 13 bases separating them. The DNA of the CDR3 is TGTGCCAGCAGTCCTAACAGGGTGCCCTACGAGCAGTACTTC. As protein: CASSPNRVPYEQYF.

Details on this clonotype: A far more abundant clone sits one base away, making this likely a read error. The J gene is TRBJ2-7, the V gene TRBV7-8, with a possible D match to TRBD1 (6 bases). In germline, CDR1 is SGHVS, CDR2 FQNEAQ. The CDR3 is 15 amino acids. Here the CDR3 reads CASSVKQGWGAEKYF. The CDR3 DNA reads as TGTGCCAGCAGTGTAAAACAGGGTTGGGGAGCCGAGAAGTACTTC. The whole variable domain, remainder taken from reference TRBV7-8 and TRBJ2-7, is GAGVSQSPRYKVAKRGQDVALRCDPISGHVSLFWYQQALGQGPEFLTYFQNEAQLDKSGLPSDRFFAERPEGSVSTLKIQRTQQEDSAVYLCASSVKQGWGAEKYFGPGTRLTVT.

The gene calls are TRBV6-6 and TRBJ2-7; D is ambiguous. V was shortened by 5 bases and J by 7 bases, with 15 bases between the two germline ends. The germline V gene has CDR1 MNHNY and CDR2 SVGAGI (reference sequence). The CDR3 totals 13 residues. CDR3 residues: CASSPPKGGEQYF. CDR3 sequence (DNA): TGTGCCAGCAGTCCCCCGAAGGGTGGGGAGCAGTACTTC.

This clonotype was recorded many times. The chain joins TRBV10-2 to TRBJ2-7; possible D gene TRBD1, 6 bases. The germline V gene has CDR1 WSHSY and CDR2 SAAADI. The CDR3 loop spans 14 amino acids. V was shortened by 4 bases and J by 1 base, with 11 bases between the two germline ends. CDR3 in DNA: TGCGCCAGCAGTGTGGGACACCTTTCCTACGAGCAGTACTTC. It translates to CASSVGHLSYEQYF.

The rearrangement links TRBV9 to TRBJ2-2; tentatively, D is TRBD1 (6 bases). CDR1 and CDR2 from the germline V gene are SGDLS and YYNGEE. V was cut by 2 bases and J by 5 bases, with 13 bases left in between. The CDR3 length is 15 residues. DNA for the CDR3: TGTGCCAGCAGCGTCTCCCCGCAGGGGACCGGGGAGCTGTTTTTT. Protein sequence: CASSVSPQGTGELFF.

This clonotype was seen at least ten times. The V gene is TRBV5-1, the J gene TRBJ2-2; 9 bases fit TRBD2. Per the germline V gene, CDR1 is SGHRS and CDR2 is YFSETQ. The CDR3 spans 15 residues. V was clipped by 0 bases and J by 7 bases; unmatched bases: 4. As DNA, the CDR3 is TGCGCCAGCAGCTTGGAGGCTAGCGGGATCGGGGAGCTGTTTTTT. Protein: CASSLEASGIGELFF.

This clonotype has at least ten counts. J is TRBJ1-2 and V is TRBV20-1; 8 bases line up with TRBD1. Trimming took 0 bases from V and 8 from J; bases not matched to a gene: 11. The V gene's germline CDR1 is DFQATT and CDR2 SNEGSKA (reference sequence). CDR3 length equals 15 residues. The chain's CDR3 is CSARDQNPTGAGYTF. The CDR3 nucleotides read TGCAGTGCTAGAGACCAGAATCCGACAGGGGCCGGCTACACCTTC.

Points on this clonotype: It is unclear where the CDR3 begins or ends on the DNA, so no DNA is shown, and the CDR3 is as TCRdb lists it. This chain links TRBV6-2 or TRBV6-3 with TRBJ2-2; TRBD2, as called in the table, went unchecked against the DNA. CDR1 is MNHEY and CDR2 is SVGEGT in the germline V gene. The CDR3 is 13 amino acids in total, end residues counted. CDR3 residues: CASWFGGELFFFF.

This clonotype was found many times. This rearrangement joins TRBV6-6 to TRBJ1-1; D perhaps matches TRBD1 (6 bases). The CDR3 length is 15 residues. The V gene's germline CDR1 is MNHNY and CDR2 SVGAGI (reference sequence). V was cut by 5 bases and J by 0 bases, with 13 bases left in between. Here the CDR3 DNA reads TGTGCCAGCAGTGAGAAGACAGGTATGAACACTGAAGCTTTCTTT. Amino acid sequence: CASSEKTGMNTEAFF.

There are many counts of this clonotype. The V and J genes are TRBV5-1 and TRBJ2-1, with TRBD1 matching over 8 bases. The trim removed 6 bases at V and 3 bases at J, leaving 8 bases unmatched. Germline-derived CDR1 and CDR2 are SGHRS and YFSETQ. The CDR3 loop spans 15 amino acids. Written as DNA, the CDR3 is TGCGCCAGCATTCCCGACAGGGGTCTCTACAATGAGCAGTTCTTC. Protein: CASIPDRGLYNEQFF.